The clone carrying this TCR beta chain was detected once. What it binds is not known. Donors had nominal health at sampling but likely had unrecorded immune exposures. Trimming took 2 bases from V and 4 from J; bases not matched to a gene: 7. This CDR3 region has 15 residues. Germline V CDR1 and CDR2: LGHNA, YNFKEQ. The sample originates from a study of cytomegalovirus exposure and HLA in healthy donors. Findings and caveats of the study: Within an earlier analysis, most TCR beta V segments proved productive either about 87% or about 30% of the time. A later analysis reported that several of the most significant clusters appeared to be linked to common viral pathogens, among them Epstein-Barr virus.

The PCR made use of 60 Vbeta and 13 Jbeta primers. Assay: immunoSEQ multiplex PCR; the TCRdb copy retains only in-frame clones and omits some. The sample gives 100,000 to 150,000 clones, 80% of which show up once; approximately 9% is in the top ten. This chain links TRBV4-2 with TRBJ1-1; TRBD1 matches at 7 bases. The sequenced sample consisted of PBMCs. This receptor was identified in a man under 40 in good health and CMV-seropositive. The CDR3: CASSQPGQASTEAFF. DNA of the CDR3: TGTGCCAGCAGCCAACCTGGACAGGCTTCCACTGAAGCTTTCTTT.